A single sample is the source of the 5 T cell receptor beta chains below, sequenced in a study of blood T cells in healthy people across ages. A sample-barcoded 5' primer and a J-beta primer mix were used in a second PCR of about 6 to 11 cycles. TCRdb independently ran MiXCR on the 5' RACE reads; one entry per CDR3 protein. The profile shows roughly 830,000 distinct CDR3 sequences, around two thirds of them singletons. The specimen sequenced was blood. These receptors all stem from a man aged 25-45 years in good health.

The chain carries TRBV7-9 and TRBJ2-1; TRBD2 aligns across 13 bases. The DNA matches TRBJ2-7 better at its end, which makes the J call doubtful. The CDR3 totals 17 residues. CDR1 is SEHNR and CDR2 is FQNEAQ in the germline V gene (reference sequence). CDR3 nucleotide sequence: TGTGCCAGCAGCTTAGACCTACTAGCGGGGGGGGGCGATGAGCAGTACTTC. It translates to CASSLDLLAGGGDEQYF.

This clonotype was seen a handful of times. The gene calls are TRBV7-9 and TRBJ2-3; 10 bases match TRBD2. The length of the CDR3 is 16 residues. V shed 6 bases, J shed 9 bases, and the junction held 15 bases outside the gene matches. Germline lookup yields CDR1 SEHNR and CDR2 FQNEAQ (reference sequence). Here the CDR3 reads CASRRLAGAQSGTQYF. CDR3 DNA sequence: TGTGCCAGCAGGCGCCTAGCGGGGGCACAGTCGGGCACGCAGTATTTT.

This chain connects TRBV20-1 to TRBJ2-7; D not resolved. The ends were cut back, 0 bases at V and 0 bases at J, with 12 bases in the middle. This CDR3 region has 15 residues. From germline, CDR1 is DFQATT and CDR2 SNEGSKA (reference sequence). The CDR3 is CSARDLASPSYEQYF. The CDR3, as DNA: TGCAGTGCTAGAGATTTAGCCTCCCCCTCCTACGAGCAGTACTTC.

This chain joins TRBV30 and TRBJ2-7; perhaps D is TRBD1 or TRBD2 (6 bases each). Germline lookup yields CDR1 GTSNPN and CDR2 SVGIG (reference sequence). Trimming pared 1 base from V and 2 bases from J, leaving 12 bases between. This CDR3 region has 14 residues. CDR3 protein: CAWSADRRAYEQYF. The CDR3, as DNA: TGTGCCTGGAGTGCCGACAGGAGGGCCTACGAGCAGTACTTC.

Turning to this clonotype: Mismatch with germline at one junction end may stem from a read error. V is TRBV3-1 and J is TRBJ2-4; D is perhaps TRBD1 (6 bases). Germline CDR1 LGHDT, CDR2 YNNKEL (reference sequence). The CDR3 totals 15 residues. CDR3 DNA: TGTGCCAGCAGTCAAGATGTTAAACAGGGTGGCATTCAGTACTTC. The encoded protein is CASSQDVKQGGIQYF. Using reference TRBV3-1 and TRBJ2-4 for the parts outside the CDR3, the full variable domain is DTAVSQTPKYLVTQMGNDKSIKCEQNLGHDTMYWYKQDSKKFLKIMFSYNNKELIINETVPNRFSPKSPDKAHLNLHINSLELGDSAVYFCASSQDVKQGGIQYFGAGTRLSVL.